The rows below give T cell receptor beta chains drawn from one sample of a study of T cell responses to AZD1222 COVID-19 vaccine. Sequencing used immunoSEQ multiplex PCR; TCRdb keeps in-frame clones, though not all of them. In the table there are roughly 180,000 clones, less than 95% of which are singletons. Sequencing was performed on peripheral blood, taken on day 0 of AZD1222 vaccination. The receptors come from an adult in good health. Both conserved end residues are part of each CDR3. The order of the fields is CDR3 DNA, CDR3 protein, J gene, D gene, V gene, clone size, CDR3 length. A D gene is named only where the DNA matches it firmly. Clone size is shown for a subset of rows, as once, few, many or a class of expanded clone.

CDR3 DNA: TGTGCCAGCACCCGGACAGGGGGCGCGGCGCAGTATTTT
CDR3 protein: CASTRTGGAAQYF
J gene: TRBJ2-3
D gene: TRBD1
V gene: TRBV27
clone size: .
CDR3 length: 13

CDR3 DNA: TGTGCCAGCAGCTTAGAAGGGCAGGTACCGACCTACGAGCAGTACTTC
CDR3 protein: CASSLEGQVPTYEQYF
J gene: TRBJ2-7
D gene: .
V gene: TRBV7-6
clone size: .
CDR3 length: 16

CDR3 DNA: TGTGCCAGCAGCGGACAGGGGACCAGAACGCAGTATTTT
CDR3 protein: CASSGQGTRTQYF
J gene: TRBJ2-3
D gene: TRBD1
V gene: TRBV3-1/TRBV3-2
clone size: .
CDR3 length: 13

CDR3 DNA: TGTGCCAGCAGGCCTTCCTCCGGGGCCTATGGCTACACCTTC
CDR3 protein: CASRPSSGAYGYTF
J gene: TRBJ1-2
D gene: .
V gene: TRBV27
clone size: .
CDR3 length: 14

CDR3 DNA: TGTGCCAGCAGCCAAGTCCCGGGACTAGCGGGAGGTTCCACAGATACGCAGTATTTT
CDR3 protein: CASSQVPGLAGGSTDTQYF
J gene: TRBJ2-3
D gene: TRBD2
V gene: TRBV3-1/TRBV3-2
clone size: once
CDR3 length: 19

CDR3 DNA: TGTGCCAGCAGCCGGGGGGGAGATCAGCCCCAGCATTTT
CDR3 protein: CASSRGGDQPQHF
J gene: TRBJ1-5
D gene: .
V gene: TRBV3-1/TRBV3-2
clone size: .
CDR3 length: 13

CDR3 DNA: TGCGCCAGCAGACCCAGGGGTAATCCGAAACGAACTGAAGCTTTCTTT
CDR3 protein: CASRPRGNPKRTEAFF
J gene: TRBJ1-1
D gene: .
V gene: TRBV5-1
clone size: few
CDR3 length: 16

CDR3 DNA: TGTGCCAGCAGTTTCGGGGACAGCCAGCAGTACTTC
CDR3 protein: CASSFGDSQQYF
J gene: TRBJ2-7
D gene: TRBD1
V gene: TRBV12-3/TRBV12-4
clone size: .
CDR3 length: 12

CDR3 DNA: TGTGCCAGCAGTTTACCCCCCAGAGGCTACACCTTC
CDR3 protein: CASSLPPRGYTF
J gene: TRBJ1-2
D gene: .
V gene: TRBV28
clone size: .
CDR3 length: 12

CDR3 DNA: TGTGCCAGTCACGCGGGGACTAACTATGGCTACACCTTC
CDR3 protein: CASHAGTNYGYTF
J gene: TRBJ1-2
D gene: .
V gene: TRBV6-5
clone size: .
CDR3 length: 13

CDR3 DNA: TGTGCCAGCAGCCAAGATTACAATAGGGGTTCTACTAACTATGGCTACACCTTC
CDR3 protein: CASSQDYNRGSTNYGYTF
J gene: TRBJ1-2
D gene: .
V gene: TRBV4-2
clone size: .
CDR3 length: 18

CDR3 DNA: TGTGCCTGGAATCTCGACGCAAGAGATGAGCAGTTCTTC
CDR3 protein: CAWNLDARDEQFF
J gene: TRBJ2-1
D gene: .
V gene: TRBV30
clone size: once
CDR3 length: 13

CDR3 DNA: TGTGCCAGCAGCTTTGCCAGGGAGTCTTTCTTT
CDR3 protein: CASSFARESFF
J gene: TRBJ1-1
D gene: .
V gene: TRBV7-9
clone size: .
CDR3 length: 11

CDR3 DNA: TGTGCCAGCAGCTCGTACAGGGGAACCGGGGAGCTGTTTTTT
CDR3 protein: CASSSYRGTGELFF
J gene: TRBJ2-2
D gene: TRBD1
V gene: TRBV11-3
clone size: .
CDR3 length: 14

CDR3 DNA: TGTGCCAGCAGCTTCGCAGGGGACACTGAAGCTTTCTTT
CDR3 protein: CASSFAGDTEAFF
J gene: TRBJ1-1
D gene: .
V gene: TRBV11-3
clone size: .
CDR3 length: 13

CDR3 DNA: TGCGCCAGCAGCCCTGGACAGGTGAGCTCCTACGAGCAGTACTTC
CDR3 protein: CASSPGQVSSYEQYF
J gene: TRBJ2-7
D gene: TRBD1
V gene: TRBV4-1
clone size: .
CDR3 length: 15

CDR3 DNA: TGTGCCAGCAGTCCCTCCGGGACCCATCTTGAAGCTTTCTTT
CDR3 protein: CASSPSGTHLEAFF
J gene: TRBJ1-1
D gene: .
V gene: TRBV6-5
clone size: .
CDR3 length: 14

CDR3 DNA: TGTGCCAGCAGTGACGGAGGGGACCCCAATGAGCAGTTCTTC
CDR3 protein: CASSDGGDPNEQFF
J gene: TRBJ2-1
D gene: .
V gene: TRBV6-4
clone size: .
CDR3 length: 14

CDR3 DNA: TGTGCCAGCAGGCCTCCACAGGAACTACTGTTTTTT
CDR3 protein: CASRPPQELLFF
J gene: TRBJ1-4
D gene: .
V gene: TRBV6-2/TRBV6-3
clone size: .
CDR3 length: 12

CDR3 DNA: TGTGCCAGCAGCCAACAGGGAAACACCATATATTTT
CDR3 protein: CASSQQGNTIYF
J gene: TRBJ1-3
D gene: .
V gene: TRBV4-2
clone size: .
CDR3 length: 12

CDR3 DNA: TGTGCCAGCCGGGGGGCGACCTCCTACGAGCAGTACTTC
CDR3 protein: CASRGATSYEQYF
J gene: TRBJ2-7
D gene: .
V gene: TRBV6-5
clone size: .
CDR3 length: 13

CDR3 DNA: TGTGCCAGCAGTTTACGGAGCAAGGATGGCTACACCTTC
CDR3 protein: CASSLRSKDGYTF
J gene: TRBJ1-2
D gene: .
V gene: TRBV27
clone size: .
CDR3 length: 13

CDR3 DNA: TGTGCCAGCTCACCACAGGCGTACTCTGGAAACACCATATATTTT
CDR3 protein: CASSPQAYSGNTIYF
J gene: TRBJ1-3
D gene: .
V gene: TRBV18
clone size: once
CDR3 length: 15

CDR3 DNA: TGTGCCAGCAGCTTAGAAAGCAATCAGCCCCAGCATTTT
CDR3 protein: CASSLESNQPQHF
J gene: TRBJ1-5
D gene: .
V gene: TRBV11-2
clone size: .
CDR3 length: 13

CDR3 DNA: TGTGCCAGCAGCGAAAGGGGACAGGGCCCCGGGGTTGGAAAACTGTTTTTT
CDR3 protein: CASSERGQGPGVGKLFF
J gene: TRBJ1-4
D gene: TRBD1
V gene: TRBV2
clone size: .
CDR3 length: 17

CDR3 DNA: TGTGCCACCAGCAGAGTAAGAGAAGAGACCCAGTACTTC
CDR3 protein: CATSRVREETQYF
J gene: TRBJ2-5
D gene: .
V gene: TRBV15
clone size: .
CDR3 length: 13

CDR3 DNA: TGTGCCAGCAGCCAAGATGTGGGGGAGAATGGCTACACCTTC
CDR3 protein: CASSQDVGENGYTF
J gene: TRBJ1-2
D gene: .
V gene: TRBV3-1/TRBV3-2
clone size: .
CDR3 length: 14

CDR3 DNA: TGTGCCAGCAGTGGACCTGGGGCTATGGTCACAGATACGCAGTATTTT
CDR3 protein: CASSGPGAMVTDTQYF
J gene: TRBJ2-3
D gene: .
V gene: TRBV2
clone size: .
CDR3 length: 16

CDR3 DNA: TGTGCCAGTAGACCCCCAATGAACACTGAAGCTTTCTTT
CDR3 protein: CASRPPMNTEAFF
J gene: TRBJ1-1
D gene: .
V gene: TRBV19
clone size: once
CDR3 length: 13

CDR3 DNA: TGTGCCAGCAGCTTAAATGAGCCCCGTAGAATTGAAGCTTTCTTT
CDR3 protein: CASSLNEPRRIEAFF
J gene: TRBJ1-1
D gene: .
V gene: TRBV7-8
clone size: once
CDR3 length: 15

CDR3 DNA: TGTGCCACCAGTGACGGTAAGAACACTGAAGCTTTCTTT
CDR3 protein: CATSDGKNTEAFF
J gene: TRBJ1-1
D gene: .
V gene: TRBV24-1
clone size: .
CDR3 length: 13

CDR3 DNA: TGTGCCTGGATTCCCCGGACAGTCGCTACCGGAAACACCATATATTTT
CDR3 protein: CAWIPRTVATGNTIYF
J gene: TRBJ1-3
D gene: .
V gene: TRBV30
clone size: .
CDR3 length: 16

CDR3 DNA: TGTGCCAGCAGCCCAGCCGGGGCCGGGGGGGATTACGAGCAGTACTTC
CDR3 protein: CASSPAGAGGDYEQYF
J gene: TRBJ2-7
D gene: TRBD2
V gene: TRBV4-2
clone size: .
CDR3 length: 16

CDR3 DNA: TGTGCCAGCAGCCACAGGACTAACTATGGCTACACCTTC
CDR3 protein: CASSHRTNYGYTF
J gene: TRBJ1-2
D gene: .
V gene: TRBV2
clone size: .
CDR3 length: 13

CDR3 DNA: TGTGCCAGCAGTGATCGGTCGGCACCCACAGATACGCAGTATTTT
CDR3 protein: CASSDRSAPTDTQYF
J gene: TRBJ2-3
D gene: .
V gene: TRBV6-4
clone size: .
CDR3 length: 15

CDR3 DNA: TGTGCCAGCAGTCGTCGAGGGGCGTATGGCTACACCTTC
CDR3 protein: CASSRRGAYGYTF
J gene: TRBJ1-2
D gene: .
V gene: TRBV28
clone size: once
CDR3 length: 13

CDR3 DNA: TGTGCCTGGAGTGTACGTGGGACACCCCTCCACTTT
CDR3 protein: CAWSVRGTPLHF
J gene: TRBJ1-6
D gene: .
V gene: TRBV30
clone size: .
CDR3 length: 12

CDR3 DNA: TGTGCCACCAGTGAGCCACCACAAGAGACCCAGTACTTC
CDR3 protein: CATSEPPQETQYF
J gene: TRBJ2-5
D gene: .
V gene: TRBV24-1
clone size: once
CDR3 length: 13

CDR3 DNA: TGTGCCAGCAGTTACTCGGGGAGGACTGAAGCTTTCTTT
CDR3 protein: CASSYSGRTEAFF
J gene: TRBJ1-1
D gene: .
V gene: TRBV6-2/TRBV6-3
clone size: .
CDR3 length: 13

CDR3 DNA: TGTGCCAGCTCACCACTTTTGTCCAAGAATGAGCAGTTCTTC
CDR3 protein: CASSPLLSKNEQFF
J gene: TRBJ2-1
D gene: .
V gene: TRBV18
clone size: .
CDR3 length: 14

CDR3 DNA: TGCGCCAGCAGCTTGGACACGGGGGACACCGGGGAGCTGTTTTTT
CDR3 protein: CASSLDTGDTGELFF
J gene: TRBJ2-2
D gene: .
V gene: TRBV5-1
clone size: .
CDR3 length: 15

CDR3 DNA: TGTGCCAGCAGCTTGGATCCCGGGGACAGCACTGAAGCTTTCTTT
CDR3 protein: CASSLDPGDSTEAFF
J gene: TRBJ1-1
D gene: TRBD1
V gene: TRBV5-5
clone size: .
CDR3 length: 15

CDR3 DNA: TGTGCCAGCACCGTGAAGGGGTTGAGGACTGAAGCTTTCTTT
CDR3 protein: CASTVKGLRTEAFF
J gene: TRBJ1-1
D gene: .
V gene: TRBV2
clone size: .
CDR3 length: 14

CDR3 DNA: TGTGCCAGCAGCTTCTTCAGAGGGTACGAGCAGTACTTC
CDR3 protein: CASSFFRGYEQYF
J gene: TRBJ2-7
D gene: .
V gene: TRBV11-2
clone size: .
CDR3 length: 13

CDR3 DNA: TGTGCCATCAGTGCTGGAACAGTCGACTTCGGGGAGCTGTTTTTT
CDR3 protein: CAISAGTVDFGELFF
J gene: TRBJ2-2
D gene: .
V gene: TRBV10-3
clone size: .
CDR3 length: 15

CDR3 DNA: TGTGCCAGCTCACCACCCTCTAGCGGGTCTAATGAGCAGTTCTTC
CDR3 protein: CASSPPSSGSNEQFF
J gene: TRBJ2-1
D gene: TRBD2
V gene: TRBV18
clone size: .
CDR3 length: 15

CDR3 DNA: TGTGCCAGCAGCGTACACCTCGACAACACCATATATTTT
CDR3 protein: CASSVHLDNTIYF
J gene: TRBJ1-3
D gene: .
V gene: TRBV6-5
clone size: .
CDR3 length: 13

CDR3 DNA: TGTGCCAGTAATATGTGGGGAAATGAGCAGTTCTTC
CDR3 protein: CASNMWGNEQFF
J gene: TRBJ2-1
D gene: .
V gene: TRBV19
clone size: once
CDR3 length: 12